This T cell receptor beta chain was found in a study of T cells in Graves' hyperthyroidism and ophthalmopathy (dated by TCRdb to the late 2010s). Regarding the complete study: Peripheral blood was sampled at the time of initial diagnosis, prior to any treatment. The approximately 100 discovery patients were divided at random into training and test sets in a 7:3 ratio. Once sampling was done, hyperthyroidism patients were given methimazole at a starting dose of 30 mg daily, whereas ophthalmopathy patients were given high-dose intravenous methylprednisolone. According to the paper, TCR Vbeta CDR3 sequencing was carried out on 135 peripheral blood samples, which came from about 45 ophthalmopathy, 70 to 80 hyperthyroidism and around 17 progressor patients. Prospective prediction of ophthalmopathy was tested in an independent validation cohort of 18 to 20 hyperthyroidism patients and 15 to 17 patients who later progressed to ophthalmopathy. The study also compared thyroid tissue and blood T-cell repertoires from roughly 6 Graves' hyperthyroidism patients. To identify distinguishing TCR V-J signatures, a discovery cohort of 100 or so patients was used, comprising 40 to 45 with Graves' ophthalmopathy and about 59 with stable Graves' hyperthyroidism.

The table lists this clonotype with many counts. This receptor's antigen is unknown. The sample holds no much larger clone one base away, and base qualities are not on file. Ophthalmopathy patients had moderately to severely active disease, Clinical Activity Score of at least 3, NOSPECS grade of at least 4, and duration under 3 months. Any patient with an uncontrolled infection, another autoimmune disease, pregnancy or lactation was excluded. Diagnoses relied on clinical symptoms, serum thyroxine and TRAb, thyroid ultrasound and orbital computed tomography. Ficoll-Paque density gradient centrifugation was used to isolate PBMCs from about 10 ml of fresh peripheral blood. Total RNA was extracted using Trizol reagent, and RNA quality was assessed on an Agilent 2100 Bioanalyzer. Amplification of TCR beta CDR3 regions was carried out from RNA transcripts. The TCR CDR3 was subjected to a first round of RT-PCR using the HTBI primer set and the Qiagen OneStep RT-PCR kit. Libraries were constructed in a second round of multiplex PCR, after which size selection and purification were performed. Libraries were sequenced paired-end with 100 bp reads on an Illumina HiSeq2000. As for the original processing: SOAPnuke was used to process the raw data, with reads discarded if the reads contained adapters or uncalled bases, had a mean Phred below 15, or lacked an exact constant-primer or identifier match. COPE v1.2.5 was used to merge high-quality paired reads, and clonotypes were defined as unique nucleotide sequences. MiTCR v1.1 was used to align clonotypes to the IMGT TRBV, TRBD and TRBJ reference segments. Analysis was restricted to V-J combinations with a frequency above 0.0001, which covered roughly 99% of repertoires. The TCS score was defined as F50 (clonal expansion) divided by E x V (chaos), with BLOSUM62-based TCRdist calculated between CDR3 peptides within each V-J. Welch's t-statistics and random forest reduced roughly 500 V-J features to 13, which were used in a naive Bayes classifier (R e1071). TCRdb trimmed public reads at Q25 via fastp, called clones via MiXCR and kept in-frame beta chains. Identical CDR3 proteins give one entry, which carries the most common genes and DNA. These V and J calls are TCRdb output, not the study's own analysis. This sample gives about 640,000 distinct CDR3 sequences in total; roughly 20% of them show up just once. The ten largest clones capture roughly 30% of the sample.

The full study reports these points: Blood samples also contained most of the expanded thyroid clonotypes (frequency above 0.001), which suggests that blood repertoires may reflect thyroid immune responses. No statistical method was used to set the sample size in advance, and investigators knew the group allocation. A 13 V-J signature model separated ophthalmopathy from stable hyperthyroidism, with just over 85% sensitivity and about 81% specificity in cross-validation and 80%/75% in testing. During validation, the model predicted progression to ophthalmopathy a median of about 6.3 months ahead of onset, with around 71% sensitivity and 72.22% specificity.

Sequenced material: blood. The TCR sequence derives from a man younger than 40 with Graves' ophthalmopathy.

The CDR3: CASRLAGRTNTEAFF. The nucleotides read TGTGCCAGCAGGCTAGCAGGGAGGACGAACACTGAAGCTTTCTTT. The rearranged segments are TRBV2 and TRBJ1-1, with a weak D call of TRBD1 (5 bases match). Trimming takes 6 bases from V and 1 base from J, and the germline ends sit 15 bases apart. The CDR3 runs 15 amino acids, cysteine and phenylalanine included. Of the read, only the CDR3 DNA is kept; its 45 bases are in frame from base 1. The germline V gene gives CDR1 as SNHLY and CDR2 as FYNNEI.